This T cell receptor (beta chain) was recorded in a study of CD8 T cells in ankylosing spondylitis. TCRdb recomputed calls from the 5' RACE reads with MiXCR, one row per CDR3 protein. This sample has about 310,000 distinct CDR3 sequences, with about 20% found just once. Points on this clonotype: Its matching antigen is unknown. A read error may produce the germline difference seen at one junction end.

General study points: Clones linked to disease were reported to show significant enrichment in matched ankylosing spondylitis synovial fluid.

The V gene's germline CDR1 is DFQATT and CDR2 SNEGSKA (reference sequence). CDR3 length: 14 amino acids. This sequence originates from a female donor with ankylosing spondylitis or in good health (not recorded which). This sequence joins TRBV20-1 and TRBJ1-2; no definite D call. Sample: blood, either unsorted or a sorted T cell fraction (not recorded which). The CDR3 loop reads CSARGVRIYYGYTF. The DNA of the CDR3 is TGCAGTGCCAGAGGTGTACGCATCTACTATGGCTACACCTTC.